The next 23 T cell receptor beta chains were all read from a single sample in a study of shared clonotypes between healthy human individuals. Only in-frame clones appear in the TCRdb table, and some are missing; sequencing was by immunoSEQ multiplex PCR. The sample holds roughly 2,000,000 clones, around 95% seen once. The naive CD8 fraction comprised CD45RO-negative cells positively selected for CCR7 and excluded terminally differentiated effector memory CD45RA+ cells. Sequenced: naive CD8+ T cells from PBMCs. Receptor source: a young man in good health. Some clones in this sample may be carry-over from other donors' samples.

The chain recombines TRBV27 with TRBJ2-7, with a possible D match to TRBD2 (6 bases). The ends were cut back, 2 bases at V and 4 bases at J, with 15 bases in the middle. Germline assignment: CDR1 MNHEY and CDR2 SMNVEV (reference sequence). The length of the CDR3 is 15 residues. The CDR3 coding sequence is TGTGCCAGCAGTTTACGAGGCGGGATCATATACGAGCAGTACTTC. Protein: CASSLRGGIIYEQYF.

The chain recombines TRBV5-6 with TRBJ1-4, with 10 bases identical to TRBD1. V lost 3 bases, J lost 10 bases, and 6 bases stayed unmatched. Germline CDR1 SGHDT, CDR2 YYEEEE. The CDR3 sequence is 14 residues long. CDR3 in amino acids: CASSSGTGVGKLFF. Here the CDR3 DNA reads TGTGCCAGCAGCTCCGGGACAGGGGTCGGAAAACTGTTTTTT. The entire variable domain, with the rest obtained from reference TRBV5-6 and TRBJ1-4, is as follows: DAGVTQSPTHLIKTRGQQVTLRCSPKSGHDTVSWYQQALGQGPQFIFQYYEEEERQRGNFPDRFSGHQFPNYSSELNVNALLLGDSALYLCASSSGTGVGKLFFGSGTQLSVL.

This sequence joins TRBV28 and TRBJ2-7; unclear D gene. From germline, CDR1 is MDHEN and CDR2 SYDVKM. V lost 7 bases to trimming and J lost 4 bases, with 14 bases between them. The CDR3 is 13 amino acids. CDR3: CASTSPLWYEQYF. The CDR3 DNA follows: TGTGCCAGCACTTCACCGCTCTGGTACGAGCAGTACTTC.

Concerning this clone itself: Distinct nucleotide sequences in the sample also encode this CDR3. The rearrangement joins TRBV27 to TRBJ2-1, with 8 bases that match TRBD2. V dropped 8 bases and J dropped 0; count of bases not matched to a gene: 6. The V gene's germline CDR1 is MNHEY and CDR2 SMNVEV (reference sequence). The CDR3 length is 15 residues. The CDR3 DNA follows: TGTGCCAGCCGCCTCAGCGGGAGCTCCTACAATGAGCAGTTCTTC. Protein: CASRLSGSSYNEQFF.

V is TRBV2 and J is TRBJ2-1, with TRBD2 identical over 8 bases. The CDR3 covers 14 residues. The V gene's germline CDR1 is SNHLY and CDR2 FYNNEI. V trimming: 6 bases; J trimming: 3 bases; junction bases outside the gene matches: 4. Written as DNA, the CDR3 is TGTGCCAGCAGCGGTAGCGGGGACTACAATGAGCAGTTCTTC. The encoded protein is CASSGSGDYNEQFF. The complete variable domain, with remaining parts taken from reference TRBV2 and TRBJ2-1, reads EPEVTQTPSHQVTQMGQEVILRCVPISNHLYFYWYRQILGQKVEFLVSFYNNEISEKSEIFDDQFSVERPDGSNFTLKIRSTKLEDSAMYFCASSGSGDYNEQFFGPGTRLTVL.

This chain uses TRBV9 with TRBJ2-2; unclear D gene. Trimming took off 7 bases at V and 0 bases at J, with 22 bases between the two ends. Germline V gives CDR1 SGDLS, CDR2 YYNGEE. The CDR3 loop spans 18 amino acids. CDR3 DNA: TGTGCCAGCGGACGTAACCCGATACGTCCCGCGAACACCGGGGAGCTGTTTTTT. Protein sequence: CASGRNPIRPANTGELFF.

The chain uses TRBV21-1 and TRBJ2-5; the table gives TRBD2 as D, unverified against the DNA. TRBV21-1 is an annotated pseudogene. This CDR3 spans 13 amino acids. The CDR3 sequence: CASSAPGKETQYF. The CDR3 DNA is TGTGCCAGCAGCGCCCCGGGTAAAGAGACCCAGTACTTC.

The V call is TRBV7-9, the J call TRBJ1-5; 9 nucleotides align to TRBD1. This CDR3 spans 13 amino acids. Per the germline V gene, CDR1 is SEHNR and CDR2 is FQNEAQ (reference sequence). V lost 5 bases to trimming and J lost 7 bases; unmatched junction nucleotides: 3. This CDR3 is CASSQDRGQPQHF. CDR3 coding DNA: TGTGCCAGCAGCCAGGACAGGGGCCAGCCCCAGCATTTT.

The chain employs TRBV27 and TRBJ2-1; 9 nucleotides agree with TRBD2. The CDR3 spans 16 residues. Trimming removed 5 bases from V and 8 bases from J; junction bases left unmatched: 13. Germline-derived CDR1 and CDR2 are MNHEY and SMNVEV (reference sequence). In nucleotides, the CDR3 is TGTGCCAGCAGTCCCCTCCCCTTAGCGGGAGAGTATGAGCAGTTCTTC. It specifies CASSPLPLAGEYEQFF.

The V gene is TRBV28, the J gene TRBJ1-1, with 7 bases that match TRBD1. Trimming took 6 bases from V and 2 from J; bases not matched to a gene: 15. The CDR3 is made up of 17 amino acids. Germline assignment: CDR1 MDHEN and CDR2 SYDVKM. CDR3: CASRSRDSLDPNTEAFF. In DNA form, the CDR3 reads TGTGCCAGCAGATCCCGGGACAGCCTAGACCCAAACACTGAAGCTTTCTTT.

CDR3 in amino acids: CASRRLAGKLYNEQFF. Written as DNA, the CDR3 is TGTGCCAGTAGAAGACTAGCGGGAAAGCTCTACAATGAGCAGTTCTTC. V and J are TRBV19 and TRBJ2-1, with 11 bases lining up with TRBD2. CDR1 is LNHDA and CDR2 is SQIVND in the germline V gene (reference sequence). CDR3 length: 16 residues. V lost 6 bases, J lost 3 bases, and 7 bases stayed unmatched.

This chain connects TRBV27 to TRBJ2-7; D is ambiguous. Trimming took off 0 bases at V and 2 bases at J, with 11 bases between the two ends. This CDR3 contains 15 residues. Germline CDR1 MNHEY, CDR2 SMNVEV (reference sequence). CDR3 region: CASSLSRVGTYEQYF. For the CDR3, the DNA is TGTGCCAGCAGTTTATCCCGGGTCGGTACCTACGAGCAGTACTTC.

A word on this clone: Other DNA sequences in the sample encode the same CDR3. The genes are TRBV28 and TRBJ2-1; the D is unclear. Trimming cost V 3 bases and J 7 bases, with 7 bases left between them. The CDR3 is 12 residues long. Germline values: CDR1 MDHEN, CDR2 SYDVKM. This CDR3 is CASSFRMNEQFF. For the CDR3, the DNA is TGTGCCAGCAGTTTTAGGATGAATGAGCAGTTCTTC.

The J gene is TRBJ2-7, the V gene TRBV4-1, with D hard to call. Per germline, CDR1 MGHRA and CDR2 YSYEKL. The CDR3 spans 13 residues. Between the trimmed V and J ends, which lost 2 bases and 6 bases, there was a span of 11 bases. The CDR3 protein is CASSQSAYLEQYF. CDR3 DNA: TGCGCCAGCAGCCAATCGGCCTACCTCGAGCAGTACTTC.

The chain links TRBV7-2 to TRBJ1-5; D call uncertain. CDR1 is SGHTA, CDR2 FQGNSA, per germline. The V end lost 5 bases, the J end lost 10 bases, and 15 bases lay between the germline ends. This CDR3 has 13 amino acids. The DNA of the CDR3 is TGTGCCAGCAGCACTTACCCTACACAACCCCAGCATTTT. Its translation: CASSTYPTQPQHF.

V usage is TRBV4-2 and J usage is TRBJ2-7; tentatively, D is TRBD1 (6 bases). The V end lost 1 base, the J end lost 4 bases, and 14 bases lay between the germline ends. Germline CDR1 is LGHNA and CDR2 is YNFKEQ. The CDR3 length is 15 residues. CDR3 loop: CASSQGTGQSYEQYF. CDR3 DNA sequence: TGTGCCAGCAGCCAAGGAACCGGACAGTCATACGAGCAGTACTTC.

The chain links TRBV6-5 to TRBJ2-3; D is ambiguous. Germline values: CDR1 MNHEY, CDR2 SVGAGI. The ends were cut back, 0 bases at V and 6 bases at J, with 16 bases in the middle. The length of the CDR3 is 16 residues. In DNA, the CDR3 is TGTGCCAGCAGTTACTCGAGTGGGCAGCATGGGGATACGCAGTATTTT. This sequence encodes CASSYSSGQHGDTQYF.

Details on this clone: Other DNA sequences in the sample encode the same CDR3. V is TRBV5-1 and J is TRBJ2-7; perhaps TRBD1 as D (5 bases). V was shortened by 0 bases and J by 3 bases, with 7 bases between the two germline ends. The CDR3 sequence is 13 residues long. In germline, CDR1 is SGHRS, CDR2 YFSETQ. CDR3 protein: CASSLGRDYEQYF. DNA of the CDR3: TGCGCCAGCAGCTTGGGCAGGGACTACGAGCAGTACTTC.

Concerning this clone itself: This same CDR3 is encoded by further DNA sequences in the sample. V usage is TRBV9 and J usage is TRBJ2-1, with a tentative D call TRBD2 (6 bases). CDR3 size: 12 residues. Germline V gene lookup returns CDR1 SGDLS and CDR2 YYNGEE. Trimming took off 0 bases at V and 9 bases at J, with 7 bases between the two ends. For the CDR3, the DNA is TGTGCCAGCAGCGTAGGGGGAGGTGAGCAGTTCTTC. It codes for CASSVGGGEQFF.

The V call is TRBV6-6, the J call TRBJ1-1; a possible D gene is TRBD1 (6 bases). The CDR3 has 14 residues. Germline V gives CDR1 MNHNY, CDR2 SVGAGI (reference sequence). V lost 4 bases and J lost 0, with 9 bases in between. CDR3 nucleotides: TGTGCCAGCAGTTCACAGGGAGTGAACACTGAAGCTTTCTTT. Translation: CASSSQGVNTEAFF.

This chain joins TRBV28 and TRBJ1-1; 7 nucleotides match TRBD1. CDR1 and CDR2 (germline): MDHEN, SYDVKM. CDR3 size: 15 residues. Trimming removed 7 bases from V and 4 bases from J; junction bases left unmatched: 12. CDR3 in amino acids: CASTPPDRVGTEAFF. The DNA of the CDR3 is TGTGCCAGCACCCCCCCCGACAGGGTGGGCACTGAAGCTTTCTTT.

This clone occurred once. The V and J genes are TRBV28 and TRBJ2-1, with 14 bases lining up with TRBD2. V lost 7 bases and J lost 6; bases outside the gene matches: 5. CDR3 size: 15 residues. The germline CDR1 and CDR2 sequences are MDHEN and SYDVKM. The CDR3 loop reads CASKTSGREVNEQFF. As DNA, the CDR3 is TGTGCCAGCAAGACTAGCGGGAGGGAGGTCAATGAGCAGTTCTTC. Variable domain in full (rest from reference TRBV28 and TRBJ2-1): DVKVTQSSRYLVKRTGEKVFLECVQDMDHENMFWYRQDPGLGLRLIYFSYDVKMKEKGDIPEGYSVSREKKERFSLILESASTNQTSMYLCASKTSGREVNEQFFGPGTRLTVL.

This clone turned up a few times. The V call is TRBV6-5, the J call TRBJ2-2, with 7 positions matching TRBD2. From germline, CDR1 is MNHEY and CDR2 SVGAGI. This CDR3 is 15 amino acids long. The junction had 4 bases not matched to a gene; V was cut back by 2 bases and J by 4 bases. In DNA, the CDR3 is TGTGCCAGCAGTTACACTCGCGGGAGCACCGGGGAGCTGTTTTTT. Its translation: CASSYTRGSTGELFF.